These T cell receptor beta chains were read from a single sample in a study of shared clonotypes between healthy human individuals. Produced via immunoSEQ multiplex PCR; TCRdb's table is partial and in-frame only. This table holds approximately 2.1 million clones, roughly 93% found once. The specimen sequenced was naive CD4+ T cells from PBMCs. The receptors shown here come from a man aged 18 to 35 in good health. Some clones in this sample may be carry-over from other donors' samples. Each CDR3 is given with its conserved first and last residue. The D gene is left open where the match is weak. Where a row states a size, it is once, few, many or the class of an expanded clone; other rows omit it.

once	TRBV2	TRBJ2-1	-	CASRHPAGGQFF	TGTGCCAGCAGACACCCTGCCGGGGGGCAGTTCTTC
-	TRBV5-1	TRBJ2-1	TRBD2	CASSWGLAETYNEQFF	TGCGCCAGCAGCTGGGGACTAGCTGAGACCTACAATGAGCAGTTCTTC
-	TRBV5-1	TRBJ1-2	-	CASSLSPGANYGYTF	TGCGCCAGCAGCTTGAGTCCGGGAGCTAACTATGGCTACACCTTC
-	TRBV5-1	TRBJ1-4	TRBD1	CASSSDRGTNEKLFF	TGCGCCAGCAGCTCAGACAGGGGGACTAATGAAAAACTGTTTTTT
-	TRBV9	TRBJ2-5	TRBD2	CASSQTSGRGRWTQYF	TGTGCCAGCAGCCAAACTAGCGGGAGAGGTCGGTGGACCCAGTACTTC
-	TRBV19	TRBJ1-2	-	CASSIEFHRVDGYTF	TGTGCCAGTAGTATAGAGTTTCACAGGGTGGATGGCTACACCTTC
-	TRBV7-7	TRBJ2-5	TRBD2	CASSPWGGEETQYF	TGTGCCAGCAGCCCTTGGGGGGGAGAAGAGACCCAGTACTTC
once	TRBV9	TRBJ2-5	-	CASSVGGGETQYF	TGTGCCAGCAGCGTAGGAGGCGGGGAGACCCAGTACTTC
-	TRBV2	TRBJ2-3	TRBD2	CASRQAGGTHDTQYF	TGTGCCAGCAGGCAAGCGGGAGGAACCCACGATACGCAGTATTTT
-	TRBV2	TRBJ2-7	TRBD2	CASSDRTSGKYEQYF	TGTGCCAGCAGTGACCGGACTAGCGGGAAATACGAGCAGTACTTC
-	TRBV18	TRBJ1-1	TRBD1	CASSLGQGGNTEAFF	TGTGCCAGCTCTCTCGGACAGGGAGGGAACACTGAAGCTTTCTTT
-	TRBV15	TRBJ1-4	-	CATSRGRGPNEKLFF	TGTGCCACCAGCAGAGGAAGGGGACCTAATGAAAAACTGTTTTTT
-	TRBV7-8	TRBJ1-5	-	CASSARGNPMDQPQHF	TGTGCCAGCAGCGCGCGGGGGAATCCGATGGATCAGCCCCAGCATTTT
-	TRBV5-1	TRBJ2-1	-	CASSLAPQGAYNEQFF	TGCGCCAGCAGCTTGGCCCCGCAGGGAGCCTACAATGAGCAGTTCTTC
-	TRBV6-5	TRBJ2-2	TRBD1	CASSYLTTGAAGELFF	TGTGCCAGCAGTTATTTAACGACAGGGGCGGCCGGGGAGCTGTTTTTT
-	TRBV2	TRBJ2-1	TRBD2	CASSESPSGSSSWFF	TGTGCCAGCAGTGAAAGTCCTAGCGGGAGCTCCTCATGGTTCTTC
once	TRBV9	TRBJ2-5	-	CASSTRPALQETQYF	TGTGCCAGCAGCACCCGACCAGCACTACAAGAGACCCAGTACTTC
-	TRBV29-1	TRBJ1-3	-	CSVQKDSSGNTIYF	TGCAGCGTGCAAAAAGACAGCTCTGGAAACACCATATATTTT
-	TRBV27	TRBJ2-7	-	CASSSGSLVSLPYEQYF	TGTGCCAGCAGTTCCGGGAGTCTTGTTAGTCTCCCTTACGAGCAGTACTTC